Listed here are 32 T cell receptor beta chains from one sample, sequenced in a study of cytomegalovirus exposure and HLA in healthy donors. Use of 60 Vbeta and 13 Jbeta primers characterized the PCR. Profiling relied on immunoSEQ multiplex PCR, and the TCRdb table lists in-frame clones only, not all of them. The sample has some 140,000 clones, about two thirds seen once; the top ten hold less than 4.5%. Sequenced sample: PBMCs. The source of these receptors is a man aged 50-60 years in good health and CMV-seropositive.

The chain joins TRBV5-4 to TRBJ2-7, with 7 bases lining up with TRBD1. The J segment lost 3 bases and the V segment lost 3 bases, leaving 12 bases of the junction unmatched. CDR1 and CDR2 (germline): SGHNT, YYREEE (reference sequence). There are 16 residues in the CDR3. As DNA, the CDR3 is TGTGCCAGCAGCTCGGGTCTGGGACAGTCTATCTACGAGCAGTACTTC. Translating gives CASSSGLGQSIYEQYF.

CDR3 amino acids: CSAAGTGIGEQYF. The CDR3 DNA sequence: TGCAGCGCAGCCGGGACAGGGATCGGCGAGCAGTACTTC. The chain is built from TRBV29-1 and TRBJ2-7; 9 nucleotides align to TRBD1. The CDR3 sequence is 13 residues long. The germline gives CDR1 SQVTM, CDR2 ANQGSEA. With V trimmed by 7 bases and J by 6 bases, 10 bases remained unmatched.

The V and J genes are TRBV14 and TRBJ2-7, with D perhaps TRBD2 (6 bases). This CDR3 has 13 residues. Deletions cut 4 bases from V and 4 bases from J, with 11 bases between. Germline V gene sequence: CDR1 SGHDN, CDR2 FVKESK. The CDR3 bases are TGTGCCAGCAGCCCCTACGGGGGATACGAGCAGTACTTC. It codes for CASSPYGGYEQYF.

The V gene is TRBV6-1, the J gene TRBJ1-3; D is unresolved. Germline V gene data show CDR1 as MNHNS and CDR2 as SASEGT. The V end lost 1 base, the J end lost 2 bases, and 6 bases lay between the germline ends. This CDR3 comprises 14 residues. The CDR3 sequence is CASSEVSAGNTIYF. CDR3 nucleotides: TGTGCCAGCAGTGAAGTGTCAGCTGGAAACACCATATATTTT.

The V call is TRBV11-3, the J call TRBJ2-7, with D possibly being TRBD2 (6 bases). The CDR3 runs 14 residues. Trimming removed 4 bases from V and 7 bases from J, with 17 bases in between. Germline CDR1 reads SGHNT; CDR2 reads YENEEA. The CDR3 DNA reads TGTGCCAGCAGCTCCCGGGACTCCCCGGTGGAGCAGTACTTC. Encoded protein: CASSSRDSPVEQYF.

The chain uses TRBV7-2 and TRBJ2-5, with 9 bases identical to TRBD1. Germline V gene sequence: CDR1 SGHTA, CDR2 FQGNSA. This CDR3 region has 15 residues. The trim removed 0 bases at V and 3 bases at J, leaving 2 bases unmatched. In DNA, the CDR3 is TGTGCCAGCAGCTTAGCGGGGACAGGGAAAGAGACCCAGTACTTC. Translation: CASSLAGTGKETQYF. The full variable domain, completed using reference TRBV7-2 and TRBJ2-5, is GAGVSQSPSNKVTEKGKDVELRCDPISGHTALYWYRQSLGQGLEFLIYFQGNSAPDKSGLPSDRFSAERTGGSVSTLTIQRTQQEDSAVYLCASSLAGTGKETQYFGPGTRLLVL.

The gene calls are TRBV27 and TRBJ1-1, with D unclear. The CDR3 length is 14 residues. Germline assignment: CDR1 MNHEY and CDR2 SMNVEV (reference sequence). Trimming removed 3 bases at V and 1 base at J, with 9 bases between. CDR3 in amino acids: CASSLVRGNTEAFF. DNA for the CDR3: TGTGCCAGCAGTTTGGTCCGCGGGAACACTGAAGCTTTCTTT.

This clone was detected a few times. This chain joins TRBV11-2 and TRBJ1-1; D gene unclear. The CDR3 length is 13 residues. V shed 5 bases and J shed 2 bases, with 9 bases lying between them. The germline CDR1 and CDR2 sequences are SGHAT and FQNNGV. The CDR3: CASSQTTNTEAFF. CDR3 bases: TGTGCCAGCAGCCAAACTACCAACACTGAAGCTTTCTTT.

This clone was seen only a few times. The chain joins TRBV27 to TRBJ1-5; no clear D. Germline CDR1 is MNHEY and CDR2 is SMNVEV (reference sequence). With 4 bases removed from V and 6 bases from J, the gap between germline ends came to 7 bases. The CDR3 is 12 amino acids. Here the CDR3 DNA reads TGTGCCAGCAGTTACTCGAGTCAGCCCCAGCATTTT. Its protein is CASSYSSQPQHF.

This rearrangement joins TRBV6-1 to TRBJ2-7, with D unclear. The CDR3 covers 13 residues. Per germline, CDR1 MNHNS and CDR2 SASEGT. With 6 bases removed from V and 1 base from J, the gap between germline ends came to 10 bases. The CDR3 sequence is CASSTMRSYEQYF. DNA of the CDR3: TGTGCCAGCAGCACGATGAGGTCCTACGAGCAGTACTTC.

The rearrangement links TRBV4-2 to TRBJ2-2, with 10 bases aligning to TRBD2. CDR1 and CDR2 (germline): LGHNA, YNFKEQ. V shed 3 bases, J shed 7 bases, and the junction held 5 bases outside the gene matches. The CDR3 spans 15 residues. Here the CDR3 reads CASSQVRLAGGELFF. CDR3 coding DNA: TGTGCCAGCAGCCAGGTTCGACTAGCGGGCGGGGAGCTGTTTTTT.

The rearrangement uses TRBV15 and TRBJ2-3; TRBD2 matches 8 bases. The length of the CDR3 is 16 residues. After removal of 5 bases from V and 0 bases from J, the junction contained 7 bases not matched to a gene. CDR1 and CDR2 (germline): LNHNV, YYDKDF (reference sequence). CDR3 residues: CATSVGGGYSTDTQYF. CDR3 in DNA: TGTGCCACCAGCGTCGGGGGGGGATATAGCACAGATACGCAGTATTTT.

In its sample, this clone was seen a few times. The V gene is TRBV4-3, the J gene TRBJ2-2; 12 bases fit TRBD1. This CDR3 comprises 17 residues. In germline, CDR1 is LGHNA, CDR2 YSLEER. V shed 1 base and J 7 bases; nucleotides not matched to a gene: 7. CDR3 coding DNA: TGCGCCAGCAGCCAAGTTGGGACAGGGGGCCAAGGCGGGGAGCTGTTTTTT. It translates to CASSQVGTGGQGGELFF.

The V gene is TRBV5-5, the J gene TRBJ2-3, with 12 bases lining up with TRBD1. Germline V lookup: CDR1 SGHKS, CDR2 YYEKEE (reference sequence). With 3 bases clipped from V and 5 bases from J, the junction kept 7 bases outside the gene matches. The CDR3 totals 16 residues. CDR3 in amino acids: CASSSGTGGKVDTQYF. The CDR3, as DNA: TGTGCCAGCAGCTCAGGGACAGGGGGCAAGGTAGATACGCAGTATTTT. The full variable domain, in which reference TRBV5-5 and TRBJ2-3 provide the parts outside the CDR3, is DAGVTQSPTHLIKTRGQQVTLRCSPISGHKSVSWYQQVLGQGPQFIFQYYEKEERGRGNFPDRFSARQFPNYSSELNVNALLLGDSALYLCASSSGTGGKVDTQYFGPGTRLTVL.

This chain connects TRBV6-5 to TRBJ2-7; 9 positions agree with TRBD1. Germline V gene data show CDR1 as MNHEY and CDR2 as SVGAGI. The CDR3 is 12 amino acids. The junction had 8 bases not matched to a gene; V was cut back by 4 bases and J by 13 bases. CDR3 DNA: TGTGCCAGCAGTTCGAACCGGGACAGGGAATACTTC. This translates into CASSSNRDREYF.

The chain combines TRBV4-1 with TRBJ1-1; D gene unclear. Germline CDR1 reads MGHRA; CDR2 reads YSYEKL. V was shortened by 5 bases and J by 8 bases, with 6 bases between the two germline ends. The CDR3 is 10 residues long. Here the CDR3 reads CASSLAEAFF. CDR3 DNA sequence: TGCGCCAGCAGCTTGGCCGAAGCTTTCTTT.

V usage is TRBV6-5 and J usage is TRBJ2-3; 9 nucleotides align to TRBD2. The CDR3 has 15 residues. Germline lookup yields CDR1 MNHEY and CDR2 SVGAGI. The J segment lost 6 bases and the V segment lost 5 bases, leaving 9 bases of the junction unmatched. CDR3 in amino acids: CASSPTSGPQDTQYF. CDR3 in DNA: TGTGCCAGCAGTCCAACTAGCGGGCCCCAGGATACGCAGTATTTT.

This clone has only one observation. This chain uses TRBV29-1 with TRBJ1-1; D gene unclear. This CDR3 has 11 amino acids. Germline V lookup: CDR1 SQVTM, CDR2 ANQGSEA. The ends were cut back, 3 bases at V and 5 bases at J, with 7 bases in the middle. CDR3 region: CSVDRGTEAFF. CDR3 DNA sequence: TGCAGCGTTGATAGAGGTACTGAAGCTTTCTTT.

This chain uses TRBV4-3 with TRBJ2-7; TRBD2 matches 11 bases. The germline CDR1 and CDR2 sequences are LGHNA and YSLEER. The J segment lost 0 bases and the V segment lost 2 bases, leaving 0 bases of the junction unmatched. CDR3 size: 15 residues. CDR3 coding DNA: TGCGCCAGCAGCCAAACTAGCGGGAGCTCCTACGAGCAGTACTTC. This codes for CASSQTSGSSYEQYF.

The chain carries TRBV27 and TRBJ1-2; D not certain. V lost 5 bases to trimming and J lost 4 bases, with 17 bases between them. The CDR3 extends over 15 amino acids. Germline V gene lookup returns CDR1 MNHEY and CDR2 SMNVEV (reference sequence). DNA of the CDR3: TGTGCCAGCAGTCCGTGGAGTCAAATGGGCTATGGCTACACCTTC. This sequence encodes CASSPWSQMGYGYTF.

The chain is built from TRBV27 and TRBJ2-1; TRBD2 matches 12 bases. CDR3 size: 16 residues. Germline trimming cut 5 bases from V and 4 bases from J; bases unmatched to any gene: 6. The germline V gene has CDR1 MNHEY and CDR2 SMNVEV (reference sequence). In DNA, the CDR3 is TGTGCCAGCAGTCGACTAGCGGGAGATGAGTACAATGAGCAGTTCTTC. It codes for CASSRLAGDEYNEQFF.

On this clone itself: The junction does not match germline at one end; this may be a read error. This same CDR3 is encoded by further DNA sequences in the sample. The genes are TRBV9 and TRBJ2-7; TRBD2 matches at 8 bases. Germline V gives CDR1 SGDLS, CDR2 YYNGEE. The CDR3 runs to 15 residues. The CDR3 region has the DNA TGCGCCAGCAGCACCAATAGCGGGGCCTCCTACGAGCAGTACTTC. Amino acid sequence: CASSTNSGASYEQYF.

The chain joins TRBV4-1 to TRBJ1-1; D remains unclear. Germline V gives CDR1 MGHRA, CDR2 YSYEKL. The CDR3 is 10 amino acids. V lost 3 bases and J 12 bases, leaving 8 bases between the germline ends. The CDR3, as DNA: TGCGCCAGCAGCCACGGTCAAACTTTCTTT. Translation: CASSHGQTFF.

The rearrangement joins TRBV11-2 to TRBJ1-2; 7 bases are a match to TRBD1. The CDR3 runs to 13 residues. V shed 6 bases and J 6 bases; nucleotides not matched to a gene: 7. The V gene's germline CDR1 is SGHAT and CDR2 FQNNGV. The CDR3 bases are TGTGCCAGCAGTCCCGACAGGGAACATGGCTACACCTTC. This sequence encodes CASSPDREHGYTF.

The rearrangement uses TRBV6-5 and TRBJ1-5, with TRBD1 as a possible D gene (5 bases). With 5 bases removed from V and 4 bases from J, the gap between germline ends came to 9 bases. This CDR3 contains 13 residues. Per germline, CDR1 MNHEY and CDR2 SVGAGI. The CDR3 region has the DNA TGTGCCAGCAGTACGACAGTGAATCAGCCCCAGCATTTT. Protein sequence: CASSTTVNQPQHF.

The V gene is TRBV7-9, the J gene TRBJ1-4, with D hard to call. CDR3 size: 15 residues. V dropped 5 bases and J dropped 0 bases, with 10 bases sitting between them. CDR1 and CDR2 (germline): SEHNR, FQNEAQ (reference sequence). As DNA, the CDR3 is TGTGCCAGCAGCACAAGACAAACAACTAATGAAAAACTGTTTTTT. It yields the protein CASSTRQTTNEKLFF.

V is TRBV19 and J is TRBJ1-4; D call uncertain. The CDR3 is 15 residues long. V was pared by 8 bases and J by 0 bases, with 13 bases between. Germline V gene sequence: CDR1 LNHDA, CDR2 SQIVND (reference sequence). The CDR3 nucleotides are TGTGCCAGTGCGAGGATGGGAGCAACTAATGAAAAACTGTTTTTT. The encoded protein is CASARMGATNEKLFF.

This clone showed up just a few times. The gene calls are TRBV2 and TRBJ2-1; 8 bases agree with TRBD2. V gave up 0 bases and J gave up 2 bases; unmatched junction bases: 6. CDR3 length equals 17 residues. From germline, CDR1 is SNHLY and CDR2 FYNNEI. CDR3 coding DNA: TGTGCCAGCAGTGAAGCGGAAGGCGGGGGGACCTACAATGAGCAGTTCTTC. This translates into CASSEAEGGGTYNEQFF.

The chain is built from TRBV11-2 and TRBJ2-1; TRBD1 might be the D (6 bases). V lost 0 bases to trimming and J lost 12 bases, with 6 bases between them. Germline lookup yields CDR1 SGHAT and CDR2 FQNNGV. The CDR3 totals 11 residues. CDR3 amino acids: CASSLDRGQFF. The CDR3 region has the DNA TGTGCCAGCAGCTTAGACAGGGGGCAGTTCTTC.

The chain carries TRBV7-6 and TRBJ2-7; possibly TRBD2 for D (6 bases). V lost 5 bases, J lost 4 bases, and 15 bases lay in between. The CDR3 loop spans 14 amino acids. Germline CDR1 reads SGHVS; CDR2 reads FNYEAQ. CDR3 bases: TGTGCCAGCAGCGGCGGGGTGGATCCGTACGAGCAGTACTTC. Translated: CASSGGVDPYEQYF.

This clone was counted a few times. In DNA form, the CDR3 reads TGCAGCGTGGGACTAGCGAACAATGAGCAGTTCTTC. It encodes CSVGLANNEQFF. The chain links TRBV29-1 to TRBJ2-1, with TRBD2 matching 10 bases. CDR3 length: 12 amino acids. Trimming removed 6 bases from V and 5 bases from J; junction bases left unmatched: 1. CDR1 and CDR2 (germline): SQVTM, ANQGSEA.

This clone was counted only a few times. Here the CDR3 reads CASSSHREGTGELFF. The CDR3 DNA sequence: TGTGCCAGCAGTTCTCACAGGGAGGGTACCGGGGAGCTGTTTTTT. This chain uses TRBV27 with TRBJ2-2, with D possibly TRBD2 on 7 matching bases. Germline assignment: CDR1 MNHEY and CDR2 SMNVEV (reference sequence). Trimming took off 4 bases at V and 5 bases at J, with 14 bases between the two ends. The CDR3 is 15 residues long.